One and the same sample provided the 31 T cell receptor beta chains below, sequenced in a study of T cell repertoires in cytomegalovirus infection. TCRdb called the reads again in MiXCR, with one record for every CDR3 protein. The sample carries some 270,000 distinct CDR3 sequences, 22% recorded once. The antigens these receptors bind are not known. The material sequenced was cultured PBMCs, taken from culture after CMV antigen stimulation. These receptors came from a human donor in good health (CMV status not recorded). Some clones in this sample may be carry-over from other donors' samples.

DNA of the CDR3: TGTGCCAGCTCACCAGTTCAACAGGGTAGCGGGAACACGCAGTATTTT. It translates to CASSPVQQGSGNTQYF. The rearrangement joins TRBV18 to TRBJ2-3; 8 nucleotides line up with TRBD2. The CDR3 covers 16 residues. The trim removed 2 bases at V and 9 bases at J, leaving 13 bases unmatched. Looked up from germline, CDR1 is KGHSH and CDR2 is LQKENI.

This clonotype was counted a few times. This chain links TRBV29-1 with TRBJ2-5, with 8 bases that match TRBD2. This CDR3 is 16 amino acids long. CDR1 is SQVTM and CDR2 is ANQGSEA in the germline V gene. V shed 7 bases and J 2 bases; nucleotides not matched to a gene: 15. CDR3 nucleotide sequence: TGCAGCGCTCGGCCATTACTAGCGGCCACTCAAGAGACCCAGTACTTC. Protein product: CSARPLLAATQETQYF.

This clonotype has only a few counts. The chain joins TRBV11-2 to TRBJ2-7, with 9 bases aligning to TRBD2. The CDR3 is 15 residues long. The junction had 5 bases not matched to a gene; V was cut back by 1 base and J by 4 bases. The germline gives CDR1 SGHAT, CDR2 FQNNGV. CDR3 amino acids: CASSLGSGRKYEQYV. Written as DNA, the CDR3 is TGTGCCAGCAGCTTAGGTAGCGGGAGAAAGTACGAGCAGTACGTC.

V usage is TRBV7-9 and J usage is TRBJ1-2, with D possibly TRBD1 on 5 matching bases. The CDR3 is 15 amino acids. Germline CDR1 SEHNR, CDR2 FQNEAQ (reference sequence). V was cut by 5 bases and J by 1 base, with 14 bases left in between. The CDR3 spells CASSLRGEFNYGYTF. The CDR3 DNA reads as TGTGCCAGCAGCCTGCGGGGCGAGTTTAACTATGGCTACACCTTC.

This chain connects TRBV9 to TRBJ1-3; D is ambiguous. The V and J ends lost 0 bases and 7 bases respectively, with 14 bases between them. This CDR3 is built from 15 residues. Per the germline V gene, CDR1 is SGDLS and CDR2 is YYNGEE. DNA for the CDR3: TGTGCCAGCAGCGTAGGACCCCAACCTTCTAACACCATATATTTT. It codes for CASSVGPQPSNTIYF.

This clonotype has a handful of counts. The chain employs TRBV19 and TRBJ2-7; TRBD2 matches 11 bases. Germline V gene lookup returns CDR1 LNHDA and CDR2 SQIVND (reference sequence). The CDR3 covers 17 residues. Unmatched junction bases numbered 12, after V lost 2 bases and J lost 6 bases. CDR3 coding DNA: TGTGCCAGTAGTATACAGCGTCTAGCGGGAGGAGGGGGCGAGCAGTACGTC. Its translation is CASSIQRLAGGGGEQYV.

This clonotype was recorded a few times. The V and J genes are TRBV6-2 or TRBV6-3 and TRBJ1-2; D is unclear. Germline V lookup: CDR1 MNHEY, CDR2 SVGEGT. This CDR3 is built from 12 residues. V lost 5 bases to trimming and J lost 5 bases, with 9 bases between them. Written as DNA, the CDR3 is TGTGCCAGCAGTACCCGGACTTATGGCTACACCTTC. Its protein is CASSTRTYGYTF.

This clonotype was observed a few times. The chain has TRBV12-3 or TRBV12-4 and TRBJ1-5; 7 nucleotides match TRBD1. CDR3 length: 22 amino acids. The V and J ends lost 6 bases and 1 base, in that order; junction bases with no gene match: 27. The CDR3 bases are TGTGCCAGCAGCGGGGGAACGCAAAGACAGGGTGTAGTTGAAGTGAGCAATCAGCCCCAGCATTTT. Amino acids: CASSGGTQRQGVVEVSNQPQHF.

The genes are TRBV28 and TRBJ2-7; 7 bases agree with TRBD2. Germline trimming cut 1 base from V and 6 bases from J; bases unmatched to any gene: 3. CDR3 length equals 13 residues. Germline-derived CDR1 and CDR2 are MDHEN and SYDVKM. This CDR3 reads CASSLLGEGEQYF. The CDR3 DNA reads as TGTGCCAGCAGTTTATTAGGGGAGGGCGAGCAGTACTTC.

A few counts support this clonotype. The V and J genes are TRBV6-2 or TRBV6-3 and TRBJ2-5, with D possibly TRBD2 on 5 matching bases. This CDR3 comprises 12 residues. V lost 7 bases and J lost 2, with 8 bases in between. Germline lookup yields CDR1 MNHEY and CDR2 SVGEGT. CDR3 sequence reads: CASTGVQETQYF. In nucleotides, the CDR3 is TGTGCCAGCACCGGGGTTCAAGAGACCCAGTACTTC.

This clonotype appeared many times. The chain employs TRBV6-2 or TRBV6-3 and TRBJ2-1; D possibly corresponds to TRBD2 (5 bases). Deletions cut 1 base from V and 15 bases from J, with 19 bases between. This CDR3 region has 14 residues. The germline V gene encodes CDR1 MNHEY and CDR2 SVGEGT. In DNA form, the CDR3 reads TGTGCCAGCAGTTACTTGGCGGTCTCCAGCGGTGCGTTCTTC. Its protein is CASSYLAVSSGAFF.

This clonotype has a handful of counts. The chain recombines TRBV15 with TRBJ1-3, with D hard to call. The V gene lost 0 bases and the J gene lost 3 bases, with 12 bases spanning the gap. Germline V lookup: CDR1 LNHNV, CDR2 YYDKDF (reference sequence). The CDR3 totals 16 residues. CDR3 in amino acids: CATSREHPINGNTIYF. The CDR3 DNA reads TGTGCCACCAGCAGAGAACACCCTATCAATGGAAACACCATATATTTT.

This clonotype has ten or more counts. The chain uses TRBV12-3 or TRBV12-4 and TRBJ2-1; 10 bases line up with TRBD2. This CDR3 has 13 amino acids. V lost 8 bases and J lost 8; bases outside the gene matches: 6. CDR3 sequence: CASARTSGDEQFF. Here the CDR3 DNA reads TGTGCCAGCGCCCGGACTAGCGGCGATGAGCAGTTCTTC.

This chain links TRBV18 with TRBJ2-5; 8 bases fit TRBD2. CDR1 and CDR2 (germline): KGHSH, LQKENI. The CDR3 length is 16 residues. Unmatched junction bases numbered 9, after V lost 0 bases and J lost 6 bases. The chain's CDR3 is CASSPPSRAGGQTQYF. The CDR3, as DNA: TGTGCCAGCTCACCACCATCCAGGGCGGGAGGTCAGACCCAGTACTTC.

V and J are TRBV9 and TRBJ1-2, with D possibly TRBD1 on 6 matching bases. The germline CDR1 and CDR2 sequences are SGDLS and YYNGEE. Trimming removed 4 bases at V and 7 bases at J, with 23 bases between. The CDR3 runs to 16 residues. This CDR3 is CASSRWGGAESPGYTF. Here the CDR3 DNA reads TGTGCCAGCAGCCGCTGGGGGGGCGCGGAAAGTCCTGGCTACACCTTC.

The CDR3 nucleotides read TGCGCCACCACCGGGAATTTAGGGACTAGCGGGAGTATAAGGAATGAGCAGTTCTTC. As protein: CATTGNLGTSGSIRNEQFF. The gene calls are TRBV4-1 and TRBJ2-1, with TRBD2 matching over 14 bases. Germline V lookup: CDR1 MGHRA, CDR2 YSYEKL. J was trimmed by 7 bases and V by 10 bases; bases with no gene match: 21. The CDR3 runs to 19 residues.

V usage is TRBV4-1 and J usage is TRBJ2-7; no clear D gene. V shed 0 bases and J shed 3 bases, with 6 bases lying between them. Germline-derived CDR1 and CDR2 are MGHRA and YSYEKL. This CDR3 has 13 amino acids. The CDR3 DNA follows: TGCGCCAGCAGCCAAGACTCCTACTACGAGCAGTACGTC. This gives the protein CASSQDSYYEQYV.

This clonotype was observed at least ten times. This chain uses TRBV6-2 or TRBV6-3 with TRBJ2-1; TRBD2 matches 7 bases. Germline V gene lookup returns CDR1 MNHEY and CDR2 SVGEGT. After removal of 6 bases from V and 6 bases from J, the junction contained 11 bases not matched to a gene. The CDR3 has 15 residues. CDR3 sequence (DNA): TGTGCCAGCAGCCGGGGGGTCTCGCCTCCCAATGAGCAGTTCTTC. Protein sequence: CASSRGVSPPNEQFF.

The gene calls are TRBV4-1 and TRBJ1-1; D is perhaps TRBD1 (6 bases). Germline loops: CDR1 MGHRA, CDR2 YSYEKL. CDR3 length equals 13 residues. The germline V and J ends were trimmed by 1 base and 10 bases, with 13 bases remaining between them. For the CDR3, the DNA is TGCGCCAGCAGCCAAGGTCCAGGGGTAGGAGCTTTCTTT. Translation: CASSQGPGVGAFF.

This clonotype was detected ten times or more. The chain has TRBV7-9 and TRBJ1-4, with no clear D. From germline, CDR1 is SEHNR and CDR2 FQNEAQ (reference sequence). Trimming stripped 3 bases from V and 8 bases from J, with 7 bases between. The CDR3 consists of 12 residues. The CDR3 DNA sequence: TGTGCCAGCAGCTTTGGTGGGGAAAAACTGTTTTTT. Translated: CASSFGGEKLFF.

V and J are TRBV6-1 and TRBJ1-3; D remains ambiguous. In germline, CDR1 is MNHNS, CDR2 SASEGT. Trimming took 5 bases from V and 4 from J, leaving 12 bases between them. The CDR3 has 14 residues. CDR3 protein: CASSSPAAGNTIYF. CDR3 coding DNA: TGTGCCAGCAGTTCTCCTGCTGCGGGAAACACCATATATTTT.

This clonotype was counted only a few times. The V gene is TRBV19, the J gene TRBJ2-3, with a weak D call TRBD2 (5 bases). The CDR3 loop spans 11 amino acids. Germline V CDR1 and CDR2: LNHDA, SQIVND (reference sequence). Trimming cost V 5 bases and J 8 bases, with 8 bases left between them. The CDR3 sequence: CASSPGSTQYF. In DNA, the CDR3 is TGTGCCAGTAGTCCGGGGAGTACGCAGTATTTT.

This clonotype was seen a handful of times. The chain joins TRBV7-8 to TRBJ2-1, with 7 positions matching TRBD2. This CDR3 is built from 16 residues. Germline V gene data show CDR1 as SGHVS and CDR2 as FQNEAQ. Germline trimming cut 5 bases from V and 6 bases from J; bases unmatched to any gene: 13. This chain's CDR3 is CASSRENRLATNEQFF. The CDR3 bases are TGTGCCAGCAGCCGCGAGAATAGACTAGCCACCAATGAGCAGTTCTTC.

The chain links TRBV2 to TRBJ2-1; TRBD1 aligns across 7 bases. The germline CDR1 and CDR2 sequences are SNHLY and FYNNEI. The CDR3 contains 16 residues. V shed 4 bases and J 2 bases; nucleotides not matched to a gene: 8. CDR3 nucleotide sequence: TGTGCCAGCAGTGGGGAACAGGGGTATCCCTACAATGAGCAGTTCTTC. Amino acids: CASSGEQGYPYNEQFF.

This clonotype came up a few times. This sequence joins TRBV12-3 or TRBV12-4 and TRBJ2-5, with 11 bases identical to TRBD2. The length of the CDR3 is 16 residues. V lost 3 bases to trimming and J lost 5 bases; unmatched junction nucleotides: 8. The CDR3: CASSFYVLAGGETQYF. The DNA of the CDR3 is TGTGCCAGCAGTTTCTACGTTCTAGCGGGAGGCGAGACCCAGTACTTC.

This rearrangement joins TRBV5-1 to TRBJ2-1, with D possibly TRBD1 on 6 matching bases. This CDR3 region has 15 residues. V lost 2 bases and J 2 bases, leaving 11 bases between the germline ends. Germline V lookup: CDR1 SGHRS, CDR2 YFSETQ. The CDR3 DNA sequence: TGCGCCAGCAGCTTTGAAGGGGGAACCTACAATGAGCAGTTCTTC. Its translation is CASSFEGGTYNEQFF. The full variable domain, completed using reference TRBV5-1 and TRBJ2-1, is KAGVTQTPRYLIKTRGQQVTLSCSPISGHRSVSWYQQTPGQGLQFLFEYFSETQRNKGNFPGRFSGRQFSNSRSEMNVSTLELGDSALYLCASSFEGGTYNEQFFGPGTRLTVL.

The chain carries TRBV6-1 and TRBJ1-2; TRBD1 might be the D (6 bases). Germline lookup yields CDR1 MNHNS and CDR2 SASEGT. The CDR3 spans 16 residues. Trimming left V 5 bases short and J 4 bases short, with 20 bases between. The CDR3 coding sequence is TGTGCCAGCAGTTTGATGGGGGCAGGGCCAATCTATGGCTACACCTTC. It translates to CASSLMGAGPIYGYTF.

This clonotype was observed a handful of times. The chain combines TRBV5-1 with TRBJ2-2; D unresolved. V lost 3 bases and J 3 bases, leaving 6 bases between the germline ends. Germline V gives CDR1 SGHRS, CDR2 YFSETQ. CDR3 length: 13 residues. CDR3 amino acids: CASSSSDTGELFF. CDR3 sequence (DNA): TGCGCCAGCAGCTCGAGCGACACCGGGGAGCTGTTTTTT.

This clonotype was detected ten times or more. The rearrangement joins TRBV11-2 to TRBJ2-5, with TRBD2 matching over 9 bases. V lost 5 bases, J lost 5 bases, and 9 bases stayed unmatched. Germline CDR1 is SGHAT and CDR2 is FQNNGV. The CDR3 is 15 residues long. CDR3: CASSPRAGGQETQYF. The CDR3 nucleotides read TGTGCCAGCAGCCCAAGGGCGGGAGGGCAGGAGACCCAGTACTTC.

The chain has TRBV28 and TRBJ1-5, with D perhaps matching TRBD1 (6 bases). V was shortened by 4 bases and J by 11 bases, with 12 bases between the two germline ends. Germline assignment: CDR1 MDHEN and CDR2 SYDVKM. The CDR3 spans 12 residues. The DNA for the CDR3 is TGTGCCAGCAGTTCAGGGGCAGGGTCCCAGCATTTT. Its translation: CASSSGAGSQHF.

This chain uses TRBV19 with TRBJ2-3; D might be TRBD1 (6 bases). CDR3 length: 16 amino acids. The germline CDR1 and CDR2 sequences are LNHDA and SQIVND (reference sequence). V was shortened by 6 bases and J by 2 bases, with 18 bases between the two germline ends. The CDR3 region has the DNA TGTGCCAGTAGAAACCCGGCGGCAGGGGACACAGATACGCAGTATTTT. Its protein is CASRNPAAGDTDTQYF.